This paragraph reports one T cell receptor beta chain. Its cognate antigen is unknown. A 5'RACE reaction primed in the constant segment made cDNA libraries of TCR alpha and TCR beta, and these carried sample barcodes and UMIs. TCRdb called the 5' RACE reads again in MiXCR, with one record for every CDR3 protein. The sample has about 350,000 distinct CDR3 sequences; roughly an eighth are singletons. Between the trimmed V and J ends, which lost 2 bases and 5 bases, there was a span of 13 bases. CDR1 is SGHRS, CDR2 YFSETQ, per germline. The CDR3 covers 14 residues. The entry originates in a study of T-cell memory formation after mild COVID-19. In the study overall: The TCR clusters were mostly specific to one donor.

Findings and caveats of the study: Some SARS-CoV-2-responding clones were already detected in memory before infection.

The chain carries TRBV5-1 and TRBJ2-5, with D possibly matching TRBD2 (5 bases). What was sequenced was PBMCs or a T cell subset sorted from them (not recorded which). This TCR derives from a man younger than 35 who had mild COVID-19 (a few samples of this study predate the infection). Cell type and time point are not known. The CDR3 DNA follows: TGCGCCAGCAGCTTCGGGAATGGGCAGGAGACCCAGTACTTC. Protein sequence: CASSFGNGQETQYF.